This entry lists 5 T cell receptor beta chains sequenced from one sample in a study of blood T cell repertoires in COVID-19. Some clones are missing from TCRdb's copy, which holds only in-frame ones; the method was immunoSEQ multiplex PCR. The table lists around 42,000 clones, 80% to 90% of them singletons. What was sequenced was peripheral blood. All receptors come from a woman in her seventies in a cohort sampled during active COVID-19.

The chain employs TRBV2 and TRBJ1-4; D not certain. V was clipped by 5 bases and J by 5 bases, with 18 bases between them. The CDR3 has 16 amino acids. The germline V gene encodes CDR1 SNHLY and CDR2 FYNNEI. The CDR3 region has the DNA TGTGCCAGCAGTCAAAAAGGGAGGGTTCGCAATGAAAAACTGTTTTTT. This gives the protein CASSQKGRVRNEKLFF.

The chain employs TRBV2 and TRBJ2-3; 11 bases match TRBD2. V lost 7 bases, J lost 4 bases, and 7 bases stayed unmatched. From germline, CDR1 is SNHLY and CDR2 FYNNEI. The CDR3 sequence is 15 residues long. CDR3 protein: CASTTLAGGSDTQYF. CDR3 in DNA: TGTGCCAGCACGACCCTAGCGGGAGGATCAGATACGCAGTATTTT.

The chain links TRBV19 to TRBJ2-1; 8 nucleotides align to TRBD2. Germline values: CDR1 LNHDA, CDR2 SQIVND (reference sequence). With V trimmed by 3 bases and J by 6 bases, 7 bases remained unmatched. The CDR3 spans 15 residues. CDR3 nucleotides: TGTGCCAGTAGTATTTCGGGGGGGGCCAGCAATGAGCAGTTCTTC. Amino acids: CASSISGGASNEQFF.

This clone was seen a handful of times. The identical CDR3 is also encoded by other nucleotide sequences in the sample. The rearrangement uses TRBV9 and TRBJ2-1; D might be TRBD2 (6 bases). This CDR3 is built from 11 residues. Germline-derived CDR1 and CDR2 are SGDLS and YYNGEE. The V end was cut by 3 bases, the J end by 9 bases, with 7 bases between. The CDR3 sequence: CASSATSEQFF. In DNA form, the CDR3 reads TGTGCCAGCAGCGCGACTAGTGAGCAGTTCTTC.

The chain carries TRBV5-4 and TRBJ1-2; 8 positions agree with TRBD1. V shed 3 bases, J shed 6 bases, and the junction held 4 bases outside the gene matches. Germline assignment: CDR1 SGHNT and CDR2 YYREEE (reference sequence). The CDR3 extends over 13 amino acids. The CDR3 bases are TGTGCCAGCAGCTGGGACAGGCGGCATGGCTACACCTTC. It specifies CASSWDRRHGYTF. The full variable domain, its missing parts supplied by reference TRBV5-4 and TRBJ1-2, is ETGVTQSPTHLIKTRGQQVTLRCSSQSGHNTVSWYQQALGQGPQFIFQYYREEENGRGNFPPRFSGLQFPNYSSELNVNALELDDSALYLCASSWDRRHGYTFGSGTRLTVV.